These T cell receptor beta chains were read from a single sample in a study of OX40 agonist ivuxolimab in advanced cancers. The table came from immunoSEQ multiplex PCR; TCRdb's copy has only in-frame clones and leaves some out. The data hold approximately 110,000 clones, with about 90% observed a single time. The specimen was CD4+ or CD8+ T cells sorted from blood, collected in a trial of the OX40 agonist ivuxolimab. Every receptor here comes from an adult with an advanced solid tumor such as melanoma, head and neck, liver or kidney cancer. Each CDR3 is given with its conserved first and last residue. The order of the fields is J gene, clone size, D gene, V gene, CDR3 DNA, CDR3 protein. D genes are given only for firm matches. Clone size is given for some rows only: seen once, a few or many times, or a class if the clone is expanded.

TRBJ1-5 . . TRBV7-3 TGTGCCAGCAGCTCGGGACCGATCAATCAGCCCCAGCATTTT CASSSGPINQPQHF
TRBJ2-7 . . TRBV27 TGTGCCAGCAGTTTGAACGGGGCCTCCTACGAGCAGTACTTC CASSLNGASYEQYF
TRBJ2-2 once TRBD2 TRBV5-4 TGTGCCAGCAGCTTACGACTAGCGGGAGGGATCGGGGAGCTGTTTTTT CASSLRLAGGIGELFF
TRBJ2-1 . TRBD2 TRBV11-2 TGTGCCAGTCGGAGGGACTACTCCTACAATGAGCAGTTCTTC CASRRDYSYNEQFF
TRBJ1-1 . TRBD1 TRBV11-3 TGTGCCAGCAGCCCCAGGGAGGGGGCCACTGAAGCTTTCTTT CASSPREGATEAFF
TRBJ2-2 . . TRBV11-2 TGTGCCAGCAGCTTGGAAAGTATCGCGAACACCGGGGAGCTGTTTTTT CASSLESIANTGELFF
TRBJ1-5 . . TRBV30 TGTGCCTGGAGCCTAACTGTGGGGCTTGTTCAGCCCCAGCATTTT CAWSLTVGLVQPQHF
TRBJ1-1 . TRBD1 TRBV25-1 TGTGCCAGCAGTGAATCTCCGGGACAGGCGAACACTGAAGCTTTCTTT CASSESPGQANTEAFF
TRBJ2-5 . . TRBV7-2 TGTGCCAGCAGCTTCAACTCGGCTGTTCAAGAGACCCAGTACTTC CASSFNSAVQETQYF
TRBJ1-2 . . TRBV28 TGTGCCAGCAGCCCTCCCAGAGTGTATGGCTACACCTTC CASSPPRVYGYTF
TRBJ1-5 . TRBD1 TRBV5-4 TGTGCCAGCAGCTTGGCAGGTGGTGGACAGGGCAATCAGCCCCAGCATTTT CASSLAGGGQGNQPQHF
TRBJ1-2 . TRBD1 TRBV28 TGTGCCAGCACCCTGGACAGGGGGAGACCTAACTATGGCTACACCTTC CASTLDRGRPNYGYTF
TRBJ2-7 . . TRBV5-7 TGTGCCAGCACCCCGCAGGAAAGGCCACCGGTCTACGAGCAGTACTTC CASTPQERPPVYEQYF
TRBJ1-5 . . TRBV27 TGTGCCAGCAGTTTATCGGGGGAGGATCACTATAGCAATCAGCCCCAGCATTTT CASSLSGEDHYSNQPQHF
TRBJ1-1 . TRBD1 TRBV6-6 TGTGCCAGCAGCGACAGGGGGATGAACACTGAAGCTTTCTTT CASSDRGMNTEAFF
TRBJ2-1 . TRBD2 TRBV6-5 TGTGCCAGCAGCCTTGGACTAGCGGGGAACAATGAGCAGTTCTTC CASSLGLAGNNEQFF
TRBJ2-7 . . TRBV6-5 TGTGCCAGCAGCATAGAGTTTACCTACGAGCAGTACTTC CASSIEFTYEQYF
TRBJ2-2 . TRBD1 TRBV28 TGTGCCAGCAGCGCGGACAGGGCCACCGGGGAGCTGTTTTTT CASSADRATGELFF
TRBJ2-3 . . TRBV27 TGTGCCAGCAGTTCCCTTCAGGGGGATACGCAGTATTTT CASSSLQGDTQYF
TRBJ2-7 . . TRBV7-6 TGTGCCAGCAGCTTACCGGGTAACGAGCAGTACTTC CASSLPGNEQYF
TRBJ2-3 . . TRBV19 TGTGCCAGTAGTATAAGGGGGGATACGCAGTATTTT CASSIRGDTQYF
TRBJ1-2 . TRBD1 TRBV28 TGTGCCAGCACTCCGGGACAGGGGGCCTCCAGCGGCTACACCTTC CASTPGQGASSGYTF